What follows are 12 T cell receptor beta chains derived from one specimen sequenced in a study of shared clonotypes between healthy human individuals. Naive CD8 cells were CD45RO-negative, positively selected for CCR7, excluding terminally differentiated effector memory CD45RA+ cells. Method: immunoSEQ multiplex PCR; TCRdb's copy keeps in-frame clones and lacks some. The sample lists about 580,000 clones; roughly 98% were seen once. The specimen was naive CD8+ T cells sorted from blood. All receptors come from a man aged 25-45 years in good health.

This rearrangement joins TRBV9 to TRBJ2-3; weak D call: TRBD2 (6 bases). The V end was cut by 0 bases, the J end by 4 bases, with 18 bases between. The CDR3 extends over 17 amino acids. Germline loops: CDR1 SGDLS, CDR2 YYNGEE. DNA of the CDR3: TGTGCCAGCAGCGTAGAGCAGGGCGGAGGGGCCGCAGATACGCAGTATTTT. Translated, it gives CASSVEQGGGAADTQYF.

V gene TRBV7-9 combines with J gene TRBJ1-1; TRBD1 matches 12 bases. The CDR3 runs to 14 residues. After removal of 5 bases from V and 10 bases from J, the junction contained 8 bases not matched to a gene. Germline values: CDR1 SEHNR, CDR2 FQNEAQ (reference sequence). CDR3 residues: CASSRGTGGDGAFF. The CDR3 nucleotides read TGTGCCAGCAGCCGCGGGACAGGGGGCGATGGAGCTTTCTTT.

J is TRBJ1-1 and V is TRBV11-2; no definite D call. Trimming took off 5 bases at V and 1 base at J, with 14 bases between the two ends. CDR1 and CDR2 from the germline V gene are SGHAT and FQNNGV. The CDR3 runs 15 residues. The CDR3 loop reads CASSHWGPENTEAFF. DNA of the CDR3: TGTGCCAGCAGCCACTGGGGTCCGGAGAACACTGAAGCTTTCTTT.

This clone was seen once. V gene TRBV7-9 combines with J gene TRBJ2-7; 7 bases line up with TRBD1. This CDR3 is 12 amino acids long. With V trimmed by 6 bases and J by 6 bases, 5 bases remained unmatched. Germline loops: CDR1 SEHNR, CDR2 FQNEAQ (reference sequence). Written as DNA, the CDR3 is TGTGCCAGCAGGGAGACAGGGCCCGAGCAGTACTTC. This codes for CASRETGPEQYF.

The gene calls are TRBV27 and TRBJ2-1, with D possibly TRBD2 on 9 matching bases. Germline V gene data show CDR1 as MNHEY and CDR2 as SMNVEV (reference sequence). Trimming removed 5 bases at V and 6 bases at J, with 17 bases between. The CDR3 has 15 residues. Here the CDR3 reads CASSPSGGTGNEQFF. The DNA of the CDR3 is TGTGCCAGCAGTCCGAGCGGGGGGACAGGCAATGAGCAGTTCTTC.

This sequence joins TRBV5-1 and TRBJ2-5, with TRBD2 matching over 9 bases. Trimming removed 3 bases from V and 2 bases from J; junction bases left unmatched: 8. This CDR3 comprises 16 residues. CDR1 is SGHRS, CDR2 YFSETQ, per germline. The CDR3 nucleotides read TGCGCCAGCAGCTACCCGACTAGCGGAACACAAGAGACCCAGTACTTC. This translates into CASSYPTSGTQETQYF.

Note on this clone: At the DNA level, this CDR3 is encoded by other sequences in the same sample as well. This chain joins TRBV7-9 and TRBJ2-7; D is unclear. V was shortened by 6 bases and J by 2 bases, with 8 bases between the two germline ends. Germline CDR1 and CDR2: SEHNR and FQNEAQ (reference sequence). This CDR3 is 12 amino acids long. The CDR3 nucleotides read TGTGCCAGCAGTTCAGACACCTACGAGCAGTACTTC. This encodes CASSSDTYEQYF.

This chain uses TRBV28 with TRBJ2-1; possible D gene TRBD1, 6 bases. The germline CDR1 and CDR2 sequences are MDHEN and SYDVKM. V lost 3 bases to trimming and J lost 4 bases, with 13 bases between them. The CDR3 runs to 15 residues. Here the CDR3 DNA reads TGTGCCAGCAGTTTGGACAGCCGATTTTACAATGAGCAGTTCTTC. It translates to CASSLDSRFYNEQFF.

The gene calls are TRBV5-1 and TRBJ2-5; TRBD2 agrees at 9 bases. V shed 2 bases, J shed 5 bases, and the junction held 7 bases outside the gene matches. This CDR3 contains 15 residues. The germline CDR1 and CDR2 sequences are SGHRS and YFSETQ. CDR3 sequence reads: CASSFGLAGRETQYF. The DNA for the CDR3 is TGCGCCAGCAGCTTCGGGCTAGCGGGACGGGAGACCCAGTACTTC.

The chain has TRBV7-9 and TRBJ2-1; possibly TRBD2 for D (5 bases). V was trimmed by 2 bases and J by 7 bases, leaving 15 bases between them. The CDR3 spans 15 residues. The germline V gene encodes CDR1 SEHNR and CDR2 FQNEAQ (reference sequence). The CDR3 loop reads CASSLWEKTGNEQFF. The CDR3 nucleotides are TGTGCCAGCAGCTTATGGGAGAAGACCGGGAATGAGCAGTTCTTC.

The J gene is TRBJ1-1, the V gene TRBV30, with unresolved D. The V gene's germline CDR1 is GTSNPN and CDR2 SVGIG (reference sequence). The CDR3 sequence is 13 residues long. V lost 4 bases and J 5 bases, leaving 14 bases between the germline ends. This CDR3 is CAWKPGAPTEAFF. DNA for the CDR3: TGTGCCTGGAAACCGGGAGCCCCGACTGAAGCTTTCTTT.

The chain employs TRBV30 and TRBJ2-7; no clear D gene. The germline V gene encodes CDR1 GTSNPN and CDR2 SVGIG (reference sequence). The CDR3 loop spans 14 amino acids. With 0 bases removed from V and 3 bases from J, the gap between germline ends came to 12 bases. CDR3 protein: CAWSVDDTGYEQYF. CDR3 nucleotides: TGTGCCTGGAGTGTAGACGATACTGGCTACGAGCAGTACTTC. Looking up the rest from reference TRBV30 and TRBJ2-7 gives the full variable domain: SQTIHQWPATLVQPVGSPLSLECTVEGTSNPNLYWYRQAAGRGLQLLFYSVGIGQISSEVPQNLSASRPQDRQFILSSKKLLLSDSGFYLCAWSVDDTGYEQYFGPGTRLTVT.